Below, one TCR beta chain is given with its context. The use of a sample-barcoded 5' primer and a J-beta primer mix characterized a second PCR of 7 to 11 cycles. TCRdb called the 5' RACE reads again in MiXCR, with one record for every CDR3 protein. The table shows about 780,000 distinct CDR3 sequences, with roughly 25% occurring only once. This CDR3 is built from 16 residues. Per the germline V gene, CDR1 is KGHSH and CDR2 is LQKENI. V gave up 6 bases and J gave up 0 bases, with 14 bases separating them. This sample was taken from a study of blood T cells in healthy people across ages. These same data were also listed under a study on T cells of mothers and their children. In that study: It was through the M1S primer of the second PCR that sample barcodes and 2-4 random nucleotides were added.

This TCR was sampled from a boy younger than 18 in good health. Material: blood. The chain links TRBV18 to TRBJ1-4; maybe TRBD1 (5 bases). The DNA for the CDR3 is TGTGCCAGCTCCCAGCAGGACACCGCAACTAATGAAAAACTGTTTTTT. Protein: CASSQQDTATNEKLFF.